Below, one T cell receptor beta chain is given with its context. Germline V CDR1 and CDR2: SQVTM, ANQGSEA. The CDR3 extends over 17 amino acids. V shed 6 bases and J 5 bases; nucleotides not matched to a gene: 20. Sorting of CD4+ naive, central memory, regulatory and stem cell-like memory cells was performed via CD45RO/CCR7/CD25/CD127/CD95/CD27. These data belong to a study of beta chain features in type 1 diabetes. cDNA synthesis used the whole RNA isolate, giving expressed TCRB sequences. Profiling relied on immunoSEQ multiplex PCR, and the TCRdb table lists in-frame clones only, not all of them. The repertoire holds about 240,000 clones, with 25% to 30% as singletons.

The gene calls are TRBV29-1 and TRBJ2-5; TRBD1 aligns across 8 bases. Sequencing input: central memory CD4+ T cells from blood. This receptor was taken from a man aged 25-40 years in good health. In DNA, the CDR3 is TGCAGCGTCGAGGGGCAGGGGGCTTCGGCTCGAGGGGAGACCCAGTACTTC. As protein: CSVEGQGASARGETQYF. Full variable domain (rest looked up from reference TRBV29-1 and TRBJ2-5): SAVISQKPSRDICQRGTSLTIQCQVDSQVTMMFWYRQQPGQSLTLIATANQGSEATYESGFVIDKFPISRPNLTFSTLTVSNMSPEDSSIYLCSVEGQGASARGETQYFGPGTRLLVL.